A single sample gave rise to the 32 T cell receptor beta chains below, sequenced in a study of blood T cell repertoires in COVID-19 (TCRdb year 2020). The library came from the immunoSEQ multiplex PCR assay. TCRdb provides this immuneACCESS table in a form limited to in-frame rearrangements. Some clones are lacking; in checked studies, under half of them reflect an unresolved V gene, and why the rest are absent is not known. The sample data list hundreds of thousands of clones, and around 90% of these were observed just once. The biggest ten clones account for more than 0.7% of the sample. Sequencing input: peripheral blood. The receptors were sampled from a man aged 18 to 30 with COVID-19, enrolled during active disease.

The genes are TRBV11-2 and TRBJ2-1; TRBD1 matches at 9 bases. Trimming removed 4 bases from V and 10 bases from J; junction bases left unmatched: 5. This CDR3 region has 13 residues. CDR1 SGHAT and CDR2 FQNNGV come from the germline V gene. The CDR3 nucleotides are TGTGCCAGCAGCTGGGACAGGGAAAAAGAGCAGTTCTTC. Amino acid sequence: CASSWDREKEQFF. Together with reference TRBV11-2 and TRBJ2-1, the CDR3 gives the full variable domain: EAGVAQSPRYKIIEKRQSVAFWCNPISGHATLYWYQQILGQGPKLLIQFQNNGVVDDSQLPKDRFSAERLKGVDSTLKIQPAKLEDSAVYLCASSWDREKEQFFGPGTRLTVL.

This clone was observed a single time. One end of the junction is discordant with germline, which a read error may explain. The V call is TRBV11-2, the J call TRBJ2-1; maybe TRBD1 (5 bases). This CDR3 has 11 residues. Germline lookup yields CDR1 SGHAT and CDR2 FQNNGV. CDR3 DNA sequence: TGTGCCAGCAGCCCAGGGTTTGAGGAGTTCTTC. Its protein product is CASSPGFEEFF.

The chain recombines TRBV6-4 with TRBJ2-2; D is possibly TRBD1 (5 bases). V shed 8 bases and J shed 0 bases, with 10 bases lying between them. Per germline, CDR1 MRHNA and CDR2 SNTAGT. CDR3 length equals 14 residues. The CDR3: CASGATTNTGELFF. Written as DNA, the CDR3 is TGTGCCAGCGGGGCCACCACGAACACCGGGGAGCTGTTTTTT.

This clone has just one count. The V call is TRBV19, the J call TRBJ2-5; D perhaps matches TRBD2 (6 bases). The CDR3 is 16 amino acids. Germline assignment: CDR1 LNHDA and CDR2 SQIVND (reference sequence). Trimming removed 3 bases from V and 1 base from J, with 15 bases in between. The CDR3 region is CASSILGTRSQETQYF. For the CDR3, the DNA is TGTGCCAGTAGTATTTTGGGGACTCGTTCCCAAGAGACCCAGTACTTC.

This rearrangement joins TRBV5-4 to TRBJ1-2; 7 positions agree with TRBD1. From germline, CDR1 is SGHNT and CDR2 YYREEE (reference sequence). Trimming removed 2 bases from V and 4 bases from J; junction bases left unmatched: 2. This CDR3 spans 13 amino acids. DNA for the CDR3: TGTGCCAGCAGCTTTACAGGGGTCTATGGCTACACCTTC. It is translated as CASSFTGVYGYTF.

The chain links TRBV3-1 (or the pseudogene TRBV3-2) to TRBJ2-3; tentatively, D is TRBD2 (5 bases). Trimming shortened V by 4 bases and J by 2 bases, and 10 bases separated the two germline ends. CDR1 LGHDT and CDR2 YNNKEL come from the germline V gene (reference sequence). CDR3 size: 14 residues. This chain's CDR3 is CASSLGLATDTQYF. The CDR3 region has the DNA TGTGCCAGCAGCCTTGGACTTGCCACAGATACGCAGTATTTT.

The rearrangement uses TRBV11-2 and TRBJ2-5; D remains ambiguous. The V end lost 1 base, the J end lost 7 bases, and 13 bases lay between the germline ends. Per the germline V gene, CDR1 is SGHAT and CDR2 is FQNNGV. The CDR3 extends over 14 amino acids. DNA for the CDR3: TGTGCCAGCAGCTTAGTGGTCCCCGGCGGGACCCAGTACTTC. Its protein is CASSLVVPGGTQYF.

The chain is built from TRBV5-1 and TRBJ1-4, with TRBD1 matching over 8 bases. The CDR3 is made up of 15 amino acids. Germline lookup yields CDR1 SGHRS and CDR2 YFSETQ. J was trimmed by 5 bases and V by 5 bases; bases with no gene match: 8. CDR3 amino acids: CASRPNRGANEKLFF. CDR3 sequence (DNA): TGCGCCAGCAGACCAAACAGGGGGGCCAATGAAAAACTGTTTTTT.

Turning to this clone: Other DNA sequences in this specimen translate into the identical CDR3. The chain is built from TRBV3-1 (or the pseudogene TRBV3-2) and TRBJ2-4; tentatively, D is TRBD1 (5 bases). CDR3 size: 12 residues. Germline V CDR1 and CDR2: LGHDT, YNNKEL (reference sequence). V was cut by 2 bases and J by 10 bases, with 9 bases left in between. CDR3 in amino acids: CASSQLAGIQYF. DNA for the CDR3: TGTGCCAGCAGCCAATTAGCAGGGATTCAGTACTTC.

J is TRBJ1-5 and V is TRBV6-5; 8 bases map to TRBD1. The CDR3 has 15 amino acids. V lost 6 bases and J lost 4; bases outside the gene matches: 8. The germline V gene has CDR1 MNHEY and CDR2 SVGAGI. In DNA, the CDR3 is TGTGCCAGCAGCCGGACAGGGCGACGAAATCAGCCCCAGCATTTT. It codes for CASSRTGRRNQPQHF.

The V call is TRBV2, the J call TRBJ2-2; TRBD2 might be the D (5 bases). The germline gives CDR1 SNHLY, CDR2 FYNNEI. V was pared by 2 bases and J by 4 bases, with 11 bases between. CDR3 size: 15 residues. CDR3 loop: CASSEPGISTGELFF. In nucleotides, the CDR3 is TGTGCCAGCAGTGAACCGGGAATAAGCACCGGGGAGCTGTTTTTT.

This clone was detected once. This chain links TRBV28 with TRBJ2-3; TRBD2 is a possible D gene (6 bases). Germline CDR1 MDHEN, CDR2 SYDVKM. Trimming took off 5 bases at V and 2 bases at J, with 17 bases between the two ends. The CDR3 length is 16 residues. The CDR3 sequence is CASSPREAGLTDTQYF. The CDR3 DNA is TGTGCCAGCAGTCCCAGGGAGGCAGGGCTCACAGATACGCAGTATTTT. Full variable domain (missing parts from reference TRBV28 and TRBJ2-3): DVKVTQSSRYLVKRTGEKVFLECVQDMDHENMFWYRQDPGLGLRLIYFSYDVKMKEKGDIPEGYSVSREKKERFSLILESASTNQTSMYLCASSPREAGLTDTQYFGPGTRLTVL.

CDR3 sequence: CASSYTGHGYTF. The CDR3 nucleotides are TGTGCCAGCAGTTATACAGGGCACGGCTACACCTTC. The rearrangement links TRBV6-5 to TRBJ1-2, with a possible D match to TRBD1 (6 bases). The CDR3 has 12 residues. The germline CDR1 and CDR2 sequences are MNHEY and SVGAGI. V lost 3 bases and J 8 bases, leaving 10 bases between the germline ends.

This clone has a handful of counts. This chain uses TRBV14 with TRBJ2-1; 9 bases line up with TRBD2. The CDR3 is 16 amino acids. V trimming: 4 bases; J trimming: 4 bases; junction bases outside the gene matches: 8. Germline assignment: CDR1 SGHDN and CDR2 FVKESK. The CDR3 DNA reads as TGTGCCAGCAGCCGCGGGGGGGTAGCGGGATACAATGAGCAGTTCTTC. Protein product: CASSRGGVAGYNEQFF.

The chain joins TRBV6-5 to TRBJ2-2, with TRBD1 as a possible D gene (6 bases). The CDR3 contains 15 residues. V shed 5 bases and J shed 3 bases, with 13 bases lying between them. Looked up from germline, CDR1 is MNHEY and CDR2 is SVGAGI. CDR3 in DNA: TGTGCCAGCAGTAGGGGGTTACCCTACACCGGGGAGCTGTTTTTT. Its translation: CASSRGLPYTGELFF.

The rearrangement uses TRBV5-6 and TRBJ1-2, with a tentative D call TRBD1 (5 bases). Germline lookup yields CDR1 SGHDT and CDR2 YYEEEE. With 4 bases removed from V and 5 bases from J, the gap between germline ends came to 15 bases. The CDR3 covers 14 residues. The CDR3 region is CASSDSQGRYGYTF. The CDR3 bases are TGTGCCAGCAGCGACTCCCAGGGTAGATATGGCTACACCTTC.

This chain connects TRBV7-9 to TRBJ2-2; 7 bases agree with TRBD2. V dropped 5 bases and J dropped 1; count of bases not matched to a gene: 7. The CDR3 is 16 amino acids. Germline assignment: CDR1 SEHNR and CDR2 FQNEAQ (reference sequence). CDR3: CASSLGTTLNTGELFF. The CDR3 DNA follows: TGTGCCAGCAGCCTAGGGACTACTCTGAACACCGGGGAGCTGTTTTTT. Full variable domain (outside the CDR3, taken from reference TRBV7-9 and TRBJ2-2): DTGVSQNPRHKITKRGQNVTFRCDPISEHNRLYWYRQTLGQGPEFLTYFQNEAQLEKSRLLSDRFSAERPKGSFSTLEIQRTEQGDSAMYLCASSLGTTLNTGELFFGEGSRLTVL.

The V call is TRBV7-9, the J call TRBJ1-2, with D possibly TRBD1 on 5 matching bases. From germline, CDR1 is SEHNR and CDR2 FQNEAQ (reference sequence). The CDR3 is made up of 14 amino acids. The V and J ends lost 5 bases and 4 bases respectively, with 14 bases between them. The CDR3 DNA sequence: TGTGCCAGCAGCCCCCCCGGGGACTCCTATGGCTACACCTTC. Residues: CASSPPGDSYGYTF.

This clone was detected once. V usage is TRBV6-4 and J usage is TRBJ2-3, with D perhaps matching TRBD1 (5 bases). The germline V gene encodes CDR1 MRHNA and CDR2 SNTAGT. V lost 6 bases and J 1 base, leaving 8 bases between the germline ends. This CDR3 is 13 amino acids long. Written as DNA, the CDR3 is TGTGCCAGCAGACAGGTTGGCACAGATACGCAGTATTTT. This codes for CASRQVGTDTQYF.

This chain links TRBV10-1 with TRBJ1-2; D perhaps matches TRBD1 (6 bases). The germline V and J ends were trimmed by 3 bases and 8 bases, with 16 bases remaining between them. This CDR3 has 14 amino acids. The germline V gene encodes CDR1 WNHNN and CDR2 SYGVQD (reference sequence). The CDR3 coding sequence is TGCGCCAGCAGTGAATCCGACAGGAGCAGGGGCTACACCTTC. This translates into CASSESDRSRGYTF.

The chain recombines TRBV7-2 with TRBJ1-3; no definite D call. The CDR3 extends over 14 amino acids. V was cut by 4 bases and J by 1 base, with 8 bases left in between. Germline V CDR1 and CDR2: SGHTA, FQGNSA. The CDR3: CASSSGFSGNTIYF. CDR3 nucleotides: TGTGCCAGCAGCTCGGGATTTTCTGGAAACACCATATATTTT.

This clone turned up a few times. The rearrangement links TRBV6-5 to TRBJ1-1; D might be TRBD1 (5 bases). The CDR3 has 14 amino acids. In germline, CDR1 is MNHEY, CDR2 SVGAGI. V gave up 5 bases and J gave up 1 base, with 11 bases separating them. CDR3 amino acids: CASSISGGNTEAFF. CDR3 nucleotides: TGTGCCAGCAGTATATCGGGGGGGAACACTGAAGCTTTCTTT.

V usage is TRBV29-1 and J usage is TRBJ2-7; 7 nucleotides match TRBD2. Germline CDR1 and CDR2: SQVTM and ANQGSEA. This CDR3 contains 13 residues. The trim removed 7 bases at V and 3 bases at J, leaving 9 bases unmatched. The CDR3 is CSAGGLDFYEQYF. The CDR3 bases are TGCAGCGCCGGAGGACTAGATTTCTACGAGCAGTACTTC.

Concerning this clone itself: The junction differs from germline at one of its ends, possibly a read error. The chain uses TRBV12-5 and TRBJ1-3; 7 bases agree with TRBD1. This CDR3 comprises 10 residues. CDR1 LGHNT and CDR2 FRNRAP come from the germline V gene. The CDR3 protein is CASGRTGVDF. DNA for the CDR3: TGTGCTAGTGGCCGCACAGGGGTGGATTTT. The full variable domain, its missing parts supplied by reference TRBV12-5 and TRBJ1-3, is DARVTQTPRHKVTEMGQEVTMRCQPILGHNTVFWYRQTMMQGLELLAYFRNRAPLDDSGMPKDRFSAEMPDATLATLKIQPSEPRDSAVYFCASGRTGVDFGEGSWLTVV.

The chain links TRBV7-9 to TRBJ2-2, with 12 bases lining up with TRBD2. Germline CDR1 reads SEHNR; CDR2 reads FQNEAQ (reference sequence). With V trimmed by 5 bases and J by 3 bases, 7 bases remained unmatched. The CDR3 totals 17 residues. Here the CDR3 reads CASSTMASGGDTGELFF. In DNA, the CDR3 is TGTGCCAGCAGCACAATGGCTAGCGGGGGGGACACCGGGGAGCTGTTTTTT.

Written as DNA, the CDR3 is TGTGCCAGCTCACCTAGGACAGGGGGGATGAACACTGAAGCTTTCTTT. This encodes CASSPRTGGMNTEAFF. The V gene is TRBV18, the J gene TRBJ1-1; 10 bases fit TRBD1. Germline V gene sequence: CDR1 KGHSH, CDR2 LQKENI. Losses at the gene ends were 3 bases for V and 0 bases for J; bases not matched to a gene: 4. The length of the CDR3 is 16 residues.

The chain recombines TRBV5-4 with TRBJ2-2; 8 positions agree with TRBD2. Trimming at V came to 1 base and at J to 7 bases, leaving 12 bases not matched to a gene. CDR1 and CDR2 (germline): SGHNT, YYREEE (reference sequence). This CDR3 contains 17 residues. CDR3 residues: CASSLRGGRMSSGELFF. DNA for the CDR3: TGTGCCAGCAGCTTGCGGGGGGGGCGAATGTCCAGCGGGGAGCTGTTTTTT.

V and J are TRBV5-6 and TRBJ1-5; maybe TRBD1 (5 bases). V lost 4 bases and J lost 3, with 14 bases in between. The CDR3 totals 15 residues. Germline CDR1 and CDR2: SGHDT and YYEEEE. The CDR3 bases are TGTGCCAGCAGCCTCGCCGGACAACTCAATCAGCCCCAGCATTTT. Protein sequence: CASSLAGQLNQPQHF.

The gene calls are TRBV18 and TRBJ1-1, with D perhaps matching TRBD1 (6 bases). Germline V gene lookup returns CDR1 KGHSH and CDR2 LQKENI. The length of the CDR3 is 14 residues. The V end was cut by 6 bases, the J end by 1 base, with 12 bases between. The CDR3: CASSLDRQNTEAFF. The DNA of the CDR3 is TGTGCCAGCTCCCTAGACAGGCAGAACACTGAAGCTTTCTTT.

V and J are TRBV11-2 and TRBJ2-5; 7 bases agree with TRBD1. After removal of 4 bases from V and 4 bases from J, the junction contained 9 bases not matched to a gene. The CDR3 contains 15 residues. From germline, CDR1 is SGHAT and CDR2 FQNNGV. The CDR3 spells CASSYSRGGGETQYF. CDR3 coding DNA: TGTGCCAGCAGCTACTCTAGAGGGGGCGGAGAGACCCAGTACTTC.

This sequence joins TRBV5-5 and TRBJ2-1; TRBD1 matches 8 bases. The CDR3 has 15 amino acids. Germline CDR1 reads SGHKS; CDR2 reads YYEKEE (reference sequence). The V segment lost 3 bases and the J segment 3 bases; nucleotides outside the gene matches: 5. CDR3 amino acids: CASSSGTGNYNEQFF. As DNA, the CDR3 is TGTGCCAGCAGCTCCGGGACAGGAAACTACAATGAGCAGTTCTTC.

Note on this clone: Other DNA sequences in the same sample also yield this CDR3. V is TRBV6-5 and J is TRBJ1-3; 10 bases map to TRBD1. Germline lookup yields CDR1 MNHEY and CDR2 SVGAGI. The CDR3 totals 15 residues. The V segment lost 6 bases and the J segment 4 bases; nucleotides outside the gene matches: 6. CDR3 nucleotide sequence: TGTGCCAGCAGCCCCGGGACAGGGGTCGGAAACACCATATATTTT. Its translation: CASSPGTGVGNTIYF.